This passage covers 27 T cell receptor beta chains from one sample sequenced in a study of identical twins. TCRdb re-derived calls from the 5' RACE reads in MiXCR, one entry per CDR3 protein. The data hold over 600,000 distinct CDR3 sequences, with approximately 22% observed a single time. These data were also reused for a study on T cells expressing NK-cell markers.

Input material: PBMCs. The receptors shown here come from a young woman in good health.

The chain combines TRBV5-1 with TRBJ1-2; TRBD1 might be the D (6 bases). The germline V and J ends were trimmed by 4 bases and 6 bases, with 16 bases remaining between them. Germline-derived CDR1 and CDR2 are SGHRS and YFSETQ. The CDR3 sequence is 14 residues long. The CDR3 DNA reads TGCGCCAGCAGCACCCTGGGGGGCTTGGATGGCTACACCTTC. This sequence encodes CASSTLGGLDGYTF.

This chain uses TRBV12-3 or TRBV12-4 with TRBJ2-7, with 8 bases lining up with TRBD2. This CDR3 comprises 14 residues. J gave up 4 bases and V 6 bases, and 8 bases lay outside the gene matches. The CDR3 loop is CASRAYGGEYEQYF. The DNA of the CDR3 is TGTGCCAGCAGGGCCTACGGGGGGGAATACGAGCAGTACTTC.

This clonotype was picked up a small number of times. V usage is TRBV20-1 and J usage is TRBJ2-5; D is perhaps TRBD2 (6 bases). The germline V gene encodes CDR1 DFQATT and CDR2 SNEGSKA (reference sequence). CDR3 length: 12 amino acids. With 4 bases removed from V and 2 bases from J, the gap between germline ends came to 8 bases. The CDR3 here is CSAIGTQETQYF. In nucleotides, the CDR3 is TGCAGTGCTATCGGGACTCAAGAGACCCAGTACTTC.

The gene calls are TRBV6-1 and TRBJ1-1, with 7 bases fitting TRBD1. The V and J ends lost 6 bases and 1 base, in that order; junction bases with no gene match: 8. Germline lookup yields CDR1 MNHNS and CDR2 SASEGT. The CDR3 covers 15 residues. The CDR3 region has the DNA TGTGCCAGCAGCCTACCGGACAGGTCGAACACTGAAGCTTTCTTT. This gives the protein CASSLPDRSNTEAFF.

The sample holds many counts of this clonotype. The rearrangement joins TRBV12-3 or TRBV12-4 to TRBJ2-7; 8 bases line up with TRBD1. V dropped 5 bases and J dropped 1; count of bases not matched to a gene: 7. CDR3 length equals 15 residues. CDR3 sequence (DNA): TGTGCCAGCAGTGCCACCGGGACAGGTTCCTACGAGCAGTACTTC. Translating it yields CASSATGTGSYEQYF.

V and J are TRBV5-1 and TRBJ2-2; D unclear. This CDR3 region has 15 residues. From germline, CDR1 is SGHRS and CDR2 YFSETQ. V gave up 5 bases and J gave up 3 bases, with 14 bases separating them. The CDR3 loop reads CASRTRSTYTGELFF. CDR3 nucleotide sequence: TGCGCCAGCAGGACTCGCAGCACCTACACCGGGGAGCTGTTTTTT.

This clonotype has a handful of counts. The chain links TRBV12-5 to TRBJ1-4; D possibly corresponds to TRBD1 (5 bases). With 1 base removed from V and 6 bases from J, the gap between germline ends came to 12 bases. The CDR3 is made up of 15 amino acids. In germline, CDR1 is LGHNT, CDR2 FRNRAP. The CDR3 DNA reads TGTGCTAGTGGTTTGGGTGACAGTAGGGATGAAAAACTGTTTTTT. This translates into CASGLGDSRDEKLFF.

The J gene is TRBJ1-5, the V gene TRBV20-1, with 8 nucleotides matching TRBD1. The CDR3 is made up of 13 amino acids. Germline CDR1 DFQATT, CDR2 SNEGSKA (reference sequence). V trimming: 6 bases; J trimming: 6 bases; junction bases outside the gene matches: 7. The CDR3: CSAGTGFGQPQHF. The CDR3 DNA reads as TGCAGTGCGGGGACAGGATTCGGTCAGCCCCAGCATTTT.

J is TRBJ2-3 and V is TRBV20-1; D unresolved. CDR1 and CDR2 from the germline V gene are DFQATT and SNEGSKA (reference sequence). V was pared by 0 bases and J by 5 bases, with 12 bases between. This CDR3 comprises 14 residues. CDR3: CSARDLLTGDTQYF. CDR3 DNA sequence: TGCAGTGCTAGAGATCTATTAACGGGAGATACGCAGTATTTT.

The chain employs TRBV20-1 and TRBJ1-1; D gene unclear. The CDR3 consists of 13 residues. CDR1 DFQATT and CDR2 SNEGSKA come from the germline V gene (reference sequence). Trimming removed 6 bases at V and 6 bases at J, with 17 bases between. CDR3 protein: CSALFRERAEAFF. The DNA for the CDR3 is TGCAGTGCCCTATTTAGGGAGCGTGCTGAAGCTTTCTTT.

CDR3 sequence reads: CASRAGELETQYF. In DNA form, the CDR3 reads TGTGCCAGCCGCGCAGGGGAGTTAGAGACCCAGTACTTC. The chain uses TRBV2 and TRBJ2-5; perhaps TRBD1 as D (6 bases). Germline CDR1 SNHLY, CDR2 FYNNEI. The CDR3 has 13 residues. Between the trimmed V and J ends, which lost 8 bases and 4 bases, there was a span of 14 bases.

This clonotype has only a few counts. The V gene is TRBV12-3 or TRBV12-4, the J gene TRBJ2-2; 8 bases fit TRBD2. V trimming: 5 bases; J trimming: 1 base; junction bases outside the gene matches: 12. The CDR3 is 18 amino acids. The chain's CDR3 is CASSPIAVAGKNTGELFF. CDR3 DNA sequence: TGTGCCAGCAGTCCAATTGCGGTAGCGGGAAAGAACACCGGGGAGCTGTTTTTT.

This clonotype was counted ten times or more. The rearrangement joins TRBV7-2 to TRBJ2-1, with 8 bases lining up with TRBD2. CDR1 is SGHTA, CDR2 FQGNSA, per germline. This CDR3 is 14 amino acids long. Trimming took 5 bases from V and 4 from J; bases not matched to a gene: 4. Here the CDR3 reads CASSDGLAYNEQFF. DNA of the CDR3: TGTGCCAGCAGCGACGGACTAGCTTACAATGAGCAGTTCTTC.

The V gene is TRBV3-1, the J gene TRBJ2-4, with 16 bases fitting TRBD2. From germline, CDR1 is LGHDT and CDR2 YNNKEL (reference sequence). Trimming took 3 bases from V and 0 from J; bases not matched to a gene: 5. The CDR3 extends over 19 amino acids. The CDR3 reads CASSHAGLAGGPAKNIQYF. DNA of the CDR3: TGTGCCAGCAGCCATGCGGGACTAGCGGGAGGGCCAGCCAAAAACATTCAGTACTTC.

The chain links TRBV6-1 to TRBJ2-1; 11 bases are shared with TRBD1. Germline V CDR1 and CDR2: MNHNS, SASEGT. Losses at the gene ends were 6 bases for V and 7 bases for J; bases not matched to a gene: 8. This CDR3 has 15 amino acids. CDR3 DNA: TGTGCCAGCAGCGCTCCGGGACAGGGGGTAAATGAGCAGTTCTTC. Translation: CASSAPGQGVNEQFF.

This clonotype was counted only a few times. The chain employs TRBV4-3 and TRBJ1-1; D is unclear. The CDR3 contains 17 residues. Trimming took off 0 bases at V and 2 bases at J, with 16 bases between the two ends. CDR1 is LGHNA, CDR2 YSLEER, per germline. The CDR3 DNA reads as TGCGCCAGCAGCCAAGAATATCTAGGGTTGCTTAACACTGAAGCTTTCTTT. Protein product: CASSQEYLGLLNTEAFF.

This clonotype was observed once. The chain recombines TRBV6-1 with TRBJ2-1, with D tentatively TRBD1 (6 bases). CDR3 size: 15 residues. V dropped 5 bases and J dropped 8 bases, with 19 bases sitting between them. Germline assignment: CDR1 MNHNS and CDR2 SASEGT. DNA of the CDR3: TGTGCCAGCAGTCGCCAGGGGATTCGATGGGATGAGCAGTTCTTC. The encoded protein is CASSRQGIRWDEQFF.

The J gene is TRBJ2-7, the V gene TRBV18; D is unclear. This CDR3 is built from 14 residues. Trimming left V 6 bases short and J 2 bases short, with 14 bases between. CDR1 KGHSH and CDR2 LQKENI come from the germline V gene. CDR3 in DNA: TGTGCCAGCTCCCGACCCCAGGTTCCCTACGAGCAGTACTTC. It is translated as CASSRPQVPYEQYF.

This clonotype was observed a single time. The chain uses TRBV6-4 and TRBJ2-1, with 8 positions matching TRBD2. V lost 6 bases to trimming and J lost 9 bases; unmatched junction nucleotides: 13. In germline, CDR1 is MRHNA, CDR2 SNTAGT. The length of the CDR3 is 15 residues. The CDR3 here is CASSDEPAGDGEQFF. Written as DNA, the CDR3 is TGTGCCAGCAGCGATGAGCCAGCGGGAGATGGTGAGCAGTTCTTC.

This clonotype came up many times. The chain couples TRBV12-3 or TRBV12-4 to TRBJ2-2; D gene unclear. V was clipped by 5 bases and J by 6 bases, with 4 bases between them. The length of the CDR3 is 11 residues. The CDR3, as DNA: TGTGCCAGCAGTCGTGCCGGGGAGCTGTTTTTT. Protein product: CASSRAGELFF.

The chain couples TRBV10-3 to TRBJ2-6; D gene unclear. V dropped 2 bases and J dropped 0 bases, with 20 bases sitting between them. There are 20 residues in the CDR3. The germline gives CDR1 ENHRY, CDR2 SYGVKD. CDR3 sequence (DNA): TGTGCCATCAGTGAGGGGTTACCCTATGCGGCCTTCTCTGGGGCCAACGTCCTGACTTTC. Its protein product is CAISEGLPYAAFSGANVLTF.

The rearrangement links TRBV20-1 to TRBJ2-7; D uncertain. The length of the CDR3 is 16 residues. CDR1 and CDR2 (germline): DFQATT, SNEGSKA (reference sequence). Between the trimmed V and J ends, which lost 0 bases and 3 bases, there was a span of 18 bases. The CDR3 sequence: CSARDPSGGTNYEQYF. The CDR3 DNA is TGCAGTGCTAGAGATCCAAGTGGCGGCACGAACTACGAGCAGTACTTC.

The V gene is TRBV3-1, the J gene TRBJ2-7, with TRBD2 matching over 7 bases. V gave up 4 bases and J gave up 5 bases; unmatched junction bases: 8. The CDR3 length is 14 residues. Germline CDR1 LGHDT, CDR2 YNNKEL (reference sequence). Written as DNA, the CDR3 is TGTGCCAGCAGCCCACCAAACGGGGGGAACGAGCAGTACTTC. Its translation: CASSPPNGGNEQYF.

This clonotype has only a few counts. The gene calls are TRBV12-3 or TRBV12-4 and TRBJ2-1; D gene unclear. V was trimmed by 0 bases and J by 11 bases, leaving 14 bases between them. The CDR3 covers 14 residues. The CDR3 DNA follows: TGTGCCAGCAGTTTAGCGGCCCCAAGGAATCAGCAGTTCTTC. Its protein product is CASSLAAPRNQQFF.

This clonotype occurred a few times. J is TRBJ2-1 and V is TRBV10-3; 7 bases are shared with TRBD1. CDR1 is ENHRY, CDR2 SYGVKD, per germline. V lost 8 bases to trimming and J lost 6 bases; unmatched junction nucleotides: 7. The CDR3 is 13 amino acids. As DNA, the CDR3 is TGTGCCATCGGATGGAACAGGGGCAATGAGCAGTTCTTC. It codes for CAIGWNRGNEQFF.

The V gene is TRBV4-1, the J gene TRBJ2-3, with 7 bases fitting TRBD2. The CDR3 extends over 15 amino acids. V lost 4 bases, J lost 2 bases, and 6 bases stayed unmatched. CDR1 and CDR2 (germline): MGHRA, YSYEKL. The CDR3 region is CASSLLGLITDTQYF. CDR3 in DNA: TGCGCCAGCAGCCTGTTGGGACTAATCACAGATACGCAGTATTTT.

This chain's CDR3 is CASSLRLREGGYNEQFF. The CDR3 nucleotides read TGTGCCAGCAGCTTAAGACTCCGGGAGGGAGGGTACAATGAGCAGTTCTTC. V is TRBV13 and J is TRBJ2-1, with 8 bases identical to TRBD2. CDR1 is PRHDT and CDR2 is FYEKMQ in the germline V gene (reference sequence). V gave up 2 bases and J gave up 4 bases; unmatched junction bases: 10. The CDR3 has 17 residues.